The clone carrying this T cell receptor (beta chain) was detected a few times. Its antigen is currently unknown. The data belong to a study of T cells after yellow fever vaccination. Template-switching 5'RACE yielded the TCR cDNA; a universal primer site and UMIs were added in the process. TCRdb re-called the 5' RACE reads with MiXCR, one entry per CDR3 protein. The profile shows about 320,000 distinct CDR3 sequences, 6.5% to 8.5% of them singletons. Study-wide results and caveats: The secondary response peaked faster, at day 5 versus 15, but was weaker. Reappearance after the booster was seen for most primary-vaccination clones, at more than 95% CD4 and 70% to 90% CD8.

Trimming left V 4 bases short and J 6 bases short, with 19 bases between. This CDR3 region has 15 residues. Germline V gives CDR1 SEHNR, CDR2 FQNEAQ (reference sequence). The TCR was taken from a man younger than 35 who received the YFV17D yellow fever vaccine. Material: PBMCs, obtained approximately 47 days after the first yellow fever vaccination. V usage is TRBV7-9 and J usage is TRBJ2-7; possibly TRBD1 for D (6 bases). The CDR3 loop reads CASSWSGASLSEQYV. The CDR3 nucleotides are TGTGCCAGCAGCTGGTCAGGGGCCTCCCTGAGCGAGCAGTACGTC.